The entry below gives a single T cell receptor beta chain sequence along with its context. This record comes from a study of CD4 and CD8 cells across lung adenocarcinoma regions. MiXCR, run by TCRdb on the PCR reads, gives a single entry per CDR3 protein. The table records roughly 6,800 distinct CDR3 sequences, approximately 50% of them present only once. The patients had localized lung adenocarcinoma, a non-small cell subtype. Germline V gene sequence: CDR1 MNHNS, CDR2 SASEGT. The CDR3 length is 13 residues. This receptor was taken from a male donor with lung adenocarcinoma. The CD4 and CD8 labels of this study may be unreliable. Sequenced input: CD8+ T cells from the center of a lung tumor. V gene TRBV6-1 combines with J gene TRBJ2-1, with D perhaps TRBD1 (7 bases). The end of the DNA aligns better with TRBJ2-7, so the J call may be wrong. The CDR3 spells CASSAGGGYEQYF. The CDR3 nucleotides read TGTGCCAGCAGTGCAGGGGGAGGCTACGAGCAGTACTTC.